This record concerns one T cell receptor (beta chain) sequence. The CDR3 is 12 residues long. Looked up from germline, CDR1 is KGHSH and CDR2 is LQKENI. The V and J ends lost 6 bases and 10 bases, in that order; junction bases with no gene match: 6. The record originates from a study of blood T cell repertoires in COVID-19. On the study more broadly: The United States, Italy and Spain were the sources of the acute and convalescent COVID-19 samples.

TCRdb's table, derived via immunoSEQ multiplex PCR, lists solely in-frame clones and lacks some. Here the sample spans under 200,000 clones, approximately 85% being singletons. The receptor was derived from an elderly woman with acute or convalescent COVID-19. The V and J genes are TRBV18 and TRBJ2-1; 7 bases line up with TRBD2. The sequenced sample consisted of peripheral blood. The CDR3 region has the DNA TGTGCCAGCTCCCCGACTAGCAGGGAGCAGTTCTTC. This codes for CASSPTSREQFF. Combining the CDR3 with reference TRBV18 and TRBJ2-1 gives the whole variable domain NAGVMQNPRHLVRRRGQEARLRCSPMKGHSHVYWYRQLPEEGLKFMVYLQKENIIDESGMPKERFSAEFPKEGPSILRIQQVVRGDSAAYFCASSPTSREQFFGPGTRLTVL.